Below are 18 T cell receptor beta chains sequenced from a single sample in a study of blood T cells in healthy people across ages. It was with a sample-barcoded 5' primer and a J-beta primer mix that a second PCR of roughly 7 to 12 cycles was run. TCRdb fed the 5' RACE reads into MiXCR, producing one record per CDR3 protein. The table has almost 550,000 distinct CDR3 sequences, around 24% seen once; the top ten hold approximately 8.7%. The same data also went into a second study, on T cells of mothers and their children.

Sequenced sample: blood. These receptors all come from a boy under 18 in good health.

The sample holds a few counts of this clonotype. The chain uses TRBV4-3 and TRBJ2-5, with D unclear. The CDR3 is 11 amino acids. V gave up 0 bases and J gave up 7 bases, with 3 bases separating them. Looked up from germline, CDR1 is LGHNA and CDR2 is YSLEER. The CDR3 reads CASSQDGTQYF. CDR3 nucleotide sequence: TGCGCCAGCAGCCAAGATGGGACCCAGTACTTC.

The sample holds a few counts of this clonotype. In DNA, the CDR3 is TGTGCCAGCAGCTACGGACTAAGCATATATGAGCAGTTCTTC. Its translation: CASSYGLSIYEQFF. This chain connects TRBV11-2 to TRBJ2-5; the D gene is possibly TRBD2 (6 bases). Near its end, the DNA agrees better with TRBJ2-1, so the J call may be wrong. Germline CDR1 is SGHAT and CDR2 is FQNNGV. The CDR3 is made up of 14 amino acids.

J is TRBJ1-4 and V is TRBV6-6; D unclear. V was shortened by 4 bases and J by 8 bases, with 8 bases between the two germline ends. This CDR3 region has 12 residues. Per the germline V gene, CDR1 is MNHNY and CDR2 is SVGAGI (reference sequence). The CDR3: CASSFDCEKLFF. The CDR3 DNA follows: TGTGCCAGCAGTTTCGACTGCGAAAAACTGTTTTTT.

V usage is TRBV28 and J usage is TRBJ2-5; D is tentatively TRBD1 or TRBD2 (6 bases each). The CDR3 length is 16 residues. The V gene's germline CDR1 is MDHEN and CDR2 SYDVKM. V was trimmed by 6 bases and J by 4 bases, leaving 21 bases between them. CDR3 residues: CASSLTGRTYRETQYF. CDR3 nucleotide sequence: TGTGCCAGCAGCCTAACAGGGAGGACCTACCGAGAGACCCAGTACTTC.

This clonotype was found a few times. The rearrangement uses TRBV6-5 and TRBJ2-7, with D hard to call. Germline loops: CDR1 MNHEY, CDR2 SVGAGI. The CDR3 loop spans 13 amino acids. V was cut by 4 bases and J by 2 bases, with 9 bases left in between. The CDR3 here is CASSCAETYEQYF. In nucleotides, the CDR3 is TGTGCCAGCAGTTGCGCGGAAACCTACGAGCAGTACTTC.

This clonotype occurred a few times. This sequence joins TRBV6-2 or TRBV6-3 and TRBJ2-5, with D possibly matching TRBD2 (5 bases). Germline V gene data show CDR1 as MNHEY and CDR2 as SVGEGT. The CDR3 totals 13 residues. The V end lost 10 bases, the J end lost 0 bases, and 12 bases lay between the germline ends. The CDR3 region has the DNA TGTGCCACCCGACTAACGTACCAAGAGACCCAGTACTTC. It translates to CATRLTYQETQYF.

The genes are TRBV7-9 and TRBJ1-4; the match to TRBD1 covers 7 bases. V lost 7 bases and J lost 7; bases outside the gene matches: 9. Germline CDR1 and CDR2: SEHNR and FQNEAQ (reference sequence). CDR3 length equals 14 residues. CDR3 in amino acids: CASTWDSFAEKLFF. Here the CDR3 DNA reads TGTGCCAGCACCTGGGACAGTTTCGCTGAAAAACTGTTTTTT.

The rearrangement joins TRBV4-3 to TRBJ2-2, with a possible D match to TRBD2 (6 bases). The CDR3 is made up of 14 amino acids. Trimming shortened V by 4 bases and J by 7 bases, and 13 bases separated the two germline ends. Germline-derived CDR1 and CDR2 are LGHNA and YSLEER. DNA for the CDR3: TGCGCCAGCAGCCCTCGGGACTCCAGCGGGGAGCTGTTTTTT. This translates into CASSPRDSSGELFF.

The V gene is TRBV2, the J gene TRBJ2-1, with 8 bases aligning to TRBD1. CDR1 SNHLY and CDR2 FYNNEI come from the germline V gene. V shed 6 bases, J shed 4 bases, and the junction held 8 bases outside the gene matches. The CDR3 covers 15 residues. Here the CDR3 DNA reads TGTGCCAGCAGAGCACGGGACAGGTCATACAATGAGCAGTTCTTC. Translating it yields CASRARDRSYNEQFF.

Note on this clonotype: One end of the junction varies from germline; a read error may be responsible. The chain joins TRBV2 to TRBJ2-5; 8 nucleotides agree with TRBD1. CDR1 and CDR2 (germline): SNHLY, FYNNEI. This CDR3 contains 13 residues. CDR3 bases: TGTGCCAGCAAGGGACAGGCGGATCGGGAGCAGCACTTC. This gives the protein CASKGQADREQHF.

In this sample, this clonotype turned up a few times. The rearrangement joins TRBV5-1 to TRBJ2-3; TRBD1 matches at 7 bases. Losses at the gene ends were 0 bases for V and 2 bases for J; bases not matched to a gene: 3. Germline V CDR1 and CDR2: SGHRS, YFSETQ. The CDR3 is 15 amino acids. The DNA of the CDR3 is TGCGCCAGCAGCTTGGGGGGGACAGTCACAGATACGCAGTATTTT. Residues: CASSLGGTVTDTQYF.

This clonotype was counted only a few times. The rearrangement links TRBV6-2 or TRBV6-3 to TRBJ2-5, with TRBD2 identical over 13 bases. From germline, CDR1 is MNHEY and CDR2 SVGEGT. The CDR3 is 16 residues long. V gave up 6 bases and J gave up 1 base; unmatched junction bases: 5. The CDR3 DNA is TGTGCCAGCAGCCCCGGGACTAGCGGGGCCCAAGAGACCCAGTACTTC. Residues: CASSPGTSGAQETQYF.

In this sample, this clonotype turned up a few times. This chain links TRBV7-8 with TRBJ2-1, with a tentative D call TRBD2 (6 bases). This CDR3 is 13 amino acids long. The V gene lost 5 bases and the J gene lost 6 bases, with 11 bases spanning the gap. Germline loops: CDR1 SGHVS, CDR2 FQNEAQ. The CDR3 reads CASSTRTINEQFF. CDR3 in DNA: TGTGCCAGCAGCACCCGGACTATCAATGAGCAGTTCTTC. The full variable domain, in which reference TRBV7-8 and TRBJ2-1 provide the parts outside the CDR3, is GAGVSQSPRYKVAKRGQDVALRCDPISGHVSLFWYQQALGQGPEFLTYFQNEAQLDKSGLPSDRFFAERPEGSVSTLKIQRTQQEDSAVYLCASSTRTINEQFFGPGTRLTVL.

This chain joins TRBV18 and TRBJ2-7; a weak D match, TRBD2 (6 bases). V was clipped by 3 bases and J by 3 bases, with 18 bases between them. This CDR3 is 16 amino acids long. CDR1 and CDR2 from the germline V gene are KGHSH and LQKENI. The CDR3 region is CASSPGLRPAYYEQYF. For the CDR3, the DNA is TGTGCCAGCTCACCGGGACTCCGCCCGGCATACTACGAGCAGTACTTC.

V is TRBV20-1 and J is TRBJ1-6, with 7 bases fitting TRBD1. The CDR3 totals 15 residues. CDR1 is DFQATT and CDR2 is SNEGSKA in the germline V gene (reference sequence). After removal of 5 bases from V and 5 bases from J, the junction contained 9 bases not matched to a gene. CDR3 DNA: TGCAGTGCTCGTCCAAGCGACAGGGATAATTCACCCCTCCACTTT. Translated: CSARPSDRDNSPLHF.

This clonotype was counted a few times. This sequence joins TRBV7-2 and TRBJ2-1; 13 bases align to TRBD2. CDR1 is SGHTA and CDR2 is FQGNSA in the germline V gene. The CDR3 runs 18 residues. J was trimmed by 10 bases and V by 3 bases; bases with no gene match: 15. CDR3 amino acids: CASSFSGTGGLAGNEQFF. The DNA of the CDR3 is TGTGCCAGCAGCTTCTCCGGGACAGGGGGACTAGCGGGAAACGAGCAGTTCTTC.

The chain combines TRBV3-1 with TRBJ2-5; tentatively, D is TRBD1 (5 bases). Judging by the DNA end, TRBJ2-7 fits better; the J call may be wrong. Germline-derived CDR1 and CDR2 are LGHDT and YNNKEL (reference sequence). The CDR3 totals 15 residues. Here the CDR3 DNA reads TGTGCCAGCAGCCAAGAGGGTAGACAGAAGTACGAGCAGTACTTC. This codes for CASSQEGRQKYEQYF.

This clonotype was picked up a small number of times. V and J are TRBV20-1 and TRBJ2-7, with 9 bases matching TRBD1. The V gene's germline CDR1 is DFQATT and CDR2 SNEGSKA (reference sequence). The CDR3 extends over 13 amino acids. The ends lost 1 base at V and 4 bases at J; junction bases unmatched: 2. The CDR3 DNA is TGCAGTGCTAGAGTAGACAGGGGGTACGAGCAGTACTTC. The encoded protein is CSARVDRGYEQYF.